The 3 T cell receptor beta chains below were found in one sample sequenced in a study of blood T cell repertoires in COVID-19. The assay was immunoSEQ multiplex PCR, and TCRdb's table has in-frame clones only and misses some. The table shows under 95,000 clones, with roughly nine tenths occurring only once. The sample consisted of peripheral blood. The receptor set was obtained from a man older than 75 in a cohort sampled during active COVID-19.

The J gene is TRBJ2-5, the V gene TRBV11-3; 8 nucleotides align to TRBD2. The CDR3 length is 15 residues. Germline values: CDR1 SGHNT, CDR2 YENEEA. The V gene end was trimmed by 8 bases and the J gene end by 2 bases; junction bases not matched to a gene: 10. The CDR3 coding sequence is TGTGCCAGCGGCGAGCAGCGGGGGCCTCAAGAGACCCAGTACTTC. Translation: CASGEQRGPQETQYF.

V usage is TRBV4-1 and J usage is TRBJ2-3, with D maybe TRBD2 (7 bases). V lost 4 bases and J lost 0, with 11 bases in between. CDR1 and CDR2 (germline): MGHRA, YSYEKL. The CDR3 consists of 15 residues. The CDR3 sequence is CASSLAGASTDTQYF. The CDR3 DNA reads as TGCGCCAGCAGCCTCGCGGGGGCCAGCACAGATACGCAGTATTTT.

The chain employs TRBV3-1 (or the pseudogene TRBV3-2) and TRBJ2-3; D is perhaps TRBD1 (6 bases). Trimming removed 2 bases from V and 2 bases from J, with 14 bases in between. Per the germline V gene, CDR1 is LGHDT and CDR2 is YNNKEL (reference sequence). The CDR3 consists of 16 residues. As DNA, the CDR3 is TGTGCCAGCAGCCAACTACAGGGTGGGATCACAGATACGCAGTATTTT. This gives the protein CASSQLQGGITDTQYF.